A selection of T cell receptor beta chains follows, all from one sample in a study of blood T cell repertoires in COVID-19. TCRdb keeps only in-frame clones here, not all; method: immunoSEQ multiplex PCR. The data contain around 110,000 clones, approximately 82% of them singletons. The specimen sequenced was peripheral blood. The receptors stem from a man in his 70s with active or convalescent COVID-19. The CDR3 runs from the conserved cysteine through the conserved F or W. The D gene is left open where the match is weak. Some rows mark clone size as missing; the rest say once, few, many or name a class of expanded clone.

j_gene: TRBJ2-5; d_gene: .; v_gene: TRBV18; abundance: .; CDR3nt: TGTGCCAGCTCACCGGGAAGAGGTCAGCGGGCGACCCAGTACTTC; CDR3aa: CASSPGRGQRATQYF
j_gene: TRBJ2-7; d_gene: TRBD2; v_gene: TRBV20-1; abundance: once; CDR3nt: TGCAGTGCTAGTCCCGGGACTAGCGGGACGAGCTCCTACGAGCAGTACTTC; CDR3aa: CSASPGTSGTSSYEQYF
j_gene: TRBJ2-1; d_gene: TRBD2; v_gene: TRBV12-5; abundance: .; CDR3nt: TGTGCTAGTGGTTTGGGAGCCCCCGGACTAGCGGGCGGCAAATACAATGAGCAGTTCTTC; CDR3aa: CASGLGAPGLAGGKYNEQFF
j_gene: TRBJ2-2; d_gene: .; v_gene: TRBV7-3; abundance: few; CDR3nt: TGTGCCAGCAGCCGGACAAAAAACACCGGGGAGCTGTTTTTT; CDR3aa: CASSRTKNTGELFF
j_gene: TRBJ2-5; d_gene: TRBD2; v_gene: TRBV5-1; abundance: .; CDR3nt: TGCGCCAGCAGCTTGGGGGTAGCGGGGACCCAAGAGACCCAGTACTTC; CDR3aa: CASSLGVAGTQETQYF
j_gene: TRBJ1-3; d_gene: .; v_gene: TRBV7-3; abundance: .; CDR3nt: TGTGCCAGCAGCTTAGGAGGACTGTCTGCCTCTGGAAACACCATATATTTT; CDR3aa: CASSLGGLSASGNTIYF
j_gene: TRBJ1-2; d_gene: .; v_gene: TRBV7-9; abundance: .; CDR3nt: TGTGCCAGCAGCTCGGGGAGGGGGAACTATGGCTACACCTTC; CDR3aa: CASSSGRGNYGYTF
j_gene: TRBJ1-2; d_gene: TRBD1; v_gene: TRBV7-9; abundance: .; CDR3nt: TGTGCCAGCAGCTTGGACAGGGGGCGGGATGGCTACACCTTC; CDR3aa: CASSLDRGRDGYTF
j_gene: TRBJ2-7; d_gene: TRBD1; v_gene: TRBV27; abundance: once; CDR3nt: TGTGCCAGCAGTTTATATCAACCCGCGCCGACCGGGACAGGGGTTTACGAGCAGTACTTC; CDR3aa: CASSLYQPAPTGTGVYEQYF
j_gene: TRBJ2-1; d_gene: TRBD1; v_gene: TRBV27; abundance: .; CDR3nt: TGTGCCAGCAGTTTAATACAGGGGAATGAGCAGTTCTTC; CDR3aa: CASSLIQGNEQFF
j_gene: TRBJ2-2; d_gene: TRBD2; v_gene: TRBV28; abundance: .; CDR3nt: TGTGCCAGCAGGCGCCGGACTAGCGGGTACCCGAACACCGGGGAGCTGTTTTTT; CDR3aa: CASRRRTSGYPNTGELFF
j_gene: TRBJ1-4; d_gene: .; v_gene: TRBV29-1; abundance: .; CDR3nt: TGCAGCGTTAATCTGGGCAGGGGATTCGTTAATGAAAAACTGTTTTTT; CDR3aa: CSVNLGRGFVNEKLFF
j_gene: TRBJ1-6; d_gene: TRBD1; v_gene: TRBV25-1; abundance: once; CDR3nt: TGTGCCAGCAGTGATGGAACGGGACAGGGGGCAGTAGGGTCACCCCTCCACTTT; CDR3aa: CASSDGTGQGAVGSPLHF
j_gene: TRBJ2-3; d_gene: .; v_gene: TRBV9; abundance: .; CDR3nt: TGTGCCAGCAGCGTAGATCCTCGACGGGGGAGCACAGATACGCAGTATTTT; CDR3aa: CASSVDPRRGSTDTQYF
j_gene: TRBJ2-1; d_gene: .; v_gene: TRBV9; abundance: once; CDR3nt: TGTGCCAGCAGCGATAGTCTCTACAATGAGCAGTTCTTC; CDR3aa: CASSDSLYNEQFF
j_gene: TRBJ1-1; d_gene: .; v_gene: TRBV3-1/TRBV3-2; abundance: .; CDR3nt: TGTGCCAGCAGCCAAGTTAGGTCAGGGAACACTGAAGCTTTCTTT; CDR3aa: CASSQVRSGNTEAFF
j_gene: TRBJ2-5; d_gene: TRBD1; v_gene: TRBV15; abundance: .; CDR3nt: TGTGCCACCAGCATCCGCGGACAGGGCCGACGGCGGGAGACCCAGTACTTC; CDR3aa: CATSIRGQGRRRETQYF
j_gene: TRBJ2-5; d_gene: TRBD2; v_gene: TRBV10-1; abundance: once; CDR3nt: TGCGCCAGTAGGACTAGCGGGAGCAGGGGCCAAGAGACCCAGTACTTC; CDR3aa: CASRTSGSRGQETQYF
j_gene: TRBJ1-2; d_gene: .; v_gene: TRBV12-3/TRBV12-4; abundance: .; CDR3nt: TGTGCCAGCACCCCGGCGGCTAACTATGGCTACACCTTC; CDR3aa: CASTPAANYGYTF
j_gene: TRBJ1-5; d_gene: TRBD1; v_gene: TRBV3-1/TRBV3-2; abundance: .; CDR3nt: TGTGCCAGCAGCCAAGGACAGGGTAATCAGCCCCAGCATTTT; CDR3aa: CASSQGQGNQPQHF
j_gene: TRBJ2-1; d_gene: .; v_gene: TRBV9; abundance: .; CDR3nt: TGTGCCAGCAGCGTAGAAGGGACACACAGTGAGCAGTTCTTC; CDR3aa: CASSVEGTHSEQFF
j_gene: TRBJ2-7; d_gene: .; v_gene: TRBV6-1; abundance: once; CDR3nt: TGTGCCAGCAGTGCCGCCTTTAGCGGTGTCTCCTACGAGCAGTACTTC; CDR3aa: CASSAAFSGVSYEQYF
j_gene: TRBJ2-7; d_gene: TRBD2; v_gene: TRBV7-2; abundance: once; CDR3nt: TGTGCCAGCAGCGCGGGACTAGCGGTTTCCTATTACGAGCAGTACTTC; CDR3aa: CASSAGLAVSYYEQYF
j_gene: TRBJ2-7; d_gene: .; v_gene: TRBV30; abundance: .; CDR3nt: TGTGCCTGGAGTGCAGGGGGGAGGGAGCAGTACTTC; CDR3aa: CAWSAGGREQYF
j_gene: TRBJ2-1; d_gene: .; v_gene: TRBV4-1; abundance: .; CDR3nt: TGCGCCAGCAGCCACTCGGGGGCGGGGGCGGACAATGAGCAGTTCTTC; CDR3aa: CASSHSGAGADNEQFF
j_gene: TRBJ2-7; d_gene: .; v_gene: TRBV18; abundance: .; CDR3nt: TGTGCCAGCTCATTGAAGGGGGACGAGCAGTACTTC; CDR3aa: CASSLKGDEQYF
j_gene: TRBJ1-2; d_gene: TRBD1; v_gene: TRBV5-4; abundance: .; CDR3nt: TGTGCCAGCAGCACCACAGGGGACTATGGCTACACCTTC; CDR3aa: CASSTTGDYGYTF
j_gene: TRBJ2-7; d_gene: .; v_gene: TRBV5-5; abundance: .; CDR3nt: TGTGCCAGCAGCTTGGCTAGGGGAGGCGAGCAGTACTTC; CDR3aa: CASSLARGGEQYF